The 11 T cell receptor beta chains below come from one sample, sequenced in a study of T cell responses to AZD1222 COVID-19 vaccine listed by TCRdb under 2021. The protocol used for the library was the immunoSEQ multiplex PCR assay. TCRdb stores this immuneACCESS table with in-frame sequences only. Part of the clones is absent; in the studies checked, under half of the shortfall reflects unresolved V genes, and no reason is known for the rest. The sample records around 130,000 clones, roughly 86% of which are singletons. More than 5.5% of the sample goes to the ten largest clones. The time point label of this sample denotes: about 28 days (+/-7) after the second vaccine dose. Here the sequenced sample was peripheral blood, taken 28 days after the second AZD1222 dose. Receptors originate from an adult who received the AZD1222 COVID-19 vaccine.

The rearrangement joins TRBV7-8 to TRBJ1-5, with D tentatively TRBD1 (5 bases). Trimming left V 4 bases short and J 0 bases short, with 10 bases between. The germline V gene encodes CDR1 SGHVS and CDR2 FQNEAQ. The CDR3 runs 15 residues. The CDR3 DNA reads TGTGCCAGCAGCTCCAGGGACGGTAGCAATCAGCCCCAGCATTTT. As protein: CASSSRDGSNQPQHF.

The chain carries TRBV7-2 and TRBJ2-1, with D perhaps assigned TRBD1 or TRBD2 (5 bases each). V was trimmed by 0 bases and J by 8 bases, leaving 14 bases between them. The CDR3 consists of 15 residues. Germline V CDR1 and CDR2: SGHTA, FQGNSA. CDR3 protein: CASSLAGVRGHEQFF. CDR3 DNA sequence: TGTGCCAGCAGCTTAGCGGGGGTACGGGGCCATGAGCAGTTCTTC.

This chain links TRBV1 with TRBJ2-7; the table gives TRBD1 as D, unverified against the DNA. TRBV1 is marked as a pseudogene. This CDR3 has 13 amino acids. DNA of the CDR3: TGCACCACTCAAGGACAAGCCTCCTACGAGCAGTACTTC. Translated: CTTQGQASYEQYF.

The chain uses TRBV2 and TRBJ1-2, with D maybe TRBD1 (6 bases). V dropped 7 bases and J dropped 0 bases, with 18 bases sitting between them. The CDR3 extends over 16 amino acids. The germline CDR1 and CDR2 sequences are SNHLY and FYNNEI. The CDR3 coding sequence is TGTGCCAGCACTAACCTCCTCGGGGGCTCTAACTATGGCTACACCTTC. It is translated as CASTNLLGGSNYGYTF.

The CDR3 sequence is CASGAGPSSYEQYF. CDR3 in DNA: TGCGCCAGCGGGGCGGGACCTAGCTCCTACGAGCAGTACTTC. The chain employs TRBV5-1 and TRBJ2-7; D is perhaps TRBD2 (6 bases). The germline CDR1 and CDR2 sequences are SGHRS and YFSETQ. The CDR3 totals 14 residues. Trimming removed 7 bases from V and 0 bases from J, with 14 bases in between. Full variable domain (outside the CDR3, taken from reference TRBV5-1 and TRBJ2-7): KAGVTQTPRYLIKTRGQQVTLSCSPISGHRSVSWYQQTPGQGLQFLFEYFSETQRNKGNFPGRFSGRQFSNSRSEMNVSTLELGDSALYLCASGAGPSSYEQYFGPGTRLTVT.

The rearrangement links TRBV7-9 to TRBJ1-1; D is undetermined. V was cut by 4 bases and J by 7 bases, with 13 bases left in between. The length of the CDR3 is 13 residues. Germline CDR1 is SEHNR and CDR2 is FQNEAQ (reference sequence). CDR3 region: CASSSQAGIEAFF. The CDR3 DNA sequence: TGTGCCAGCAGCTCACAAGCGGGGATTGAAGCTTTCTTT.

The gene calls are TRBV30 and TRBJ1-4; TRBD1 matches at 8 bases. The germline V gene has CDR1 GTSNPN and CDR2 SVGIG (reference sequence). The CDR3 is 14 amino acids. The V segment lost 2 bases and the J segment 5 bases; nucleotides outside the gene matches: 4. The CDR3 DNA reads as TGTGCCTGGAGTCTTACAGGGGGGAATGAAAAACTGTTTTTT. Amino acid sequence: CAWSLTGGNEKLFF. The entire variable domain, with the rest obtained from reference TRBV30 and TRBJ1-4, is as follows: SQTIHQWPATLVQPVGSPLSLECTVEGTSNPNLYWYRQAAGRGLQLLFYSVGIGQISSEVPQNLSASRPQDRQFILSSKKLLLSDSGFYLCAWSLTGGNEKLFFGSGTQLSVL.

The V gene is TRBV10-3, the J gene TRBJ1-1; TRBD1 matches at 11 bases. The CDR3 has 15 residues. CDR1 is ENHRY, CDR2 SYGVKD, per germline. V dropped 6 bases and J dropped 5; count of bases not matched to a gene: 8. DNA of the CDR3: TGTGCCATCAGCCCCGGACAGGGGGCTTGGACTGAAGCTTTCTTT. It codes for CAISPGQGAWTEAFF.

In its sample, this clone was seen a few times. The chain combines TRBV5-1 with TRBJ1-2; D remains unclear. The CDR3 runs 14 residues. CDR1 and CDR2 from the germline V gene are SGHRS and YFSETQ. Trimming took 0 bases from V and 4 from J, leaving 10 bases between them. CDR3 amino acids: CASSLAEGSYGYTF. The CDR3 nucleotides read TGCGCCAGCAGCTTGGCCGAGGGATCCTATGGCTACACCTTC.

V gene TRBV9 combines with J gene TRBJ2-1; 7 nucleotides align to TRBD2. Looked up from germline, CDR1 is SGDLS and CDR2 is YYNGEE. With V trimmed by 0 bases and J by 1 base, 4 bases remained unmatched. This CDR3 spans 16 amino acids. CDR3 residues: CASSVGLAQSYNEQFF. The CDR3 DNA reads TGTGCCAGCAGCGTAGGACTAGCTCAATCCTACAATGAGCAGTTCTTC. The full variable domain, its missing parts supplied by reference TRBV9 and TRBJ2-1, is DSGVTQTPKHLITATGQRVTLRCSPRSGDLSVYWYQQSLDQGLQFLIQYYNGEERAKGNILERFSAQQFPDLHSELNLSSLELGDSALYFCASSVGLAQSYNEQFFGPGTRLTVL.

CDR3 nucleotides: TGTGCCAGCAGCCAAGATGGGGGCATTTCCTACGAGCAGTACTTC. It is translated as CASSQDGGISYEQYF. The chain uses TRBV14 and TRBJ2-7, with a tentative D call TRBD1 (6 bases). Germline CDR1 is SGHDN and CDR2 is FVKESK. Trimming removed 0 bases at V and 1 base at J, with 10 bases between. The CDR3 is 15 residues long.